These T cell receptor beta chains were read from a single sample in a study of regulatory T cells in long-lasting Graves disease. TCRdb redid the calling of the multiplex PCR reads with MiXCR, one entry per CDR3 protein. The sample has about 430,000 distinct CDR3 sequences, about 15% seen once. These same data were also listed under a study on T cells in Graves' hyperthyroidism and ophthalmopathy.

The sample was peripheral blood mononuclear cells (PBMCs), taken at new diagnosis, from a patient treated with antithyroid drugs. All receptors derive from a woman between 35 and 50 years old with Graves disease. CDR3s include the opening cysteine and the closing phenylalanine or tryptophan. D genes are given only for firm matches. Expanded clones are given a class, and other clones once, few, many or no size at all.

v_gene	j_gene	abundance	d_gene	CDR3nt	CDR3aa
TRBV13	TRBJ2-7	few	.	TGTGCCAGCAGCACCGGTCCTTCGGGAGCTCTGTACTTC	CASSTGPSGALYF
TRBV12-3/TRBV12-4	TRBJ1-1	.	.	TGTGCCAGCAGTTTTTCGGGGATTTTATCAGAAGCTTTCTTT	CASSFSGILSEAFF
TRBV14	TRBJ2-7	many	TRBD2	TGTGCCAGCATGGGGACCGGGACTAGCGGGAACCCCTACGAGCAGTACTTC	CASMGTGTSGNPYEQYF
TRBV7-8	TRBJ2-1	many	.	TGTGCCATCCCGCATGGGAGCAATGAGCAGTTCTTC	CAIPHGSNEQFF
TRBV12-3/TRBV12-4	TRBJ1-4	.	.	TGTGCCAGCAGTTTTCTTATCATCCCGGACAGCCCTAATGAAAAACTGTTTTTT	CASSFLIIPDSPNEKLFF
TRBV12-3/TRBV12-4	TRBJ2-7	many	.	TGTGCCAGCAGGTTTGGCGGAAGCTCCTACGAGCAGTACTTC	CASRFGGSSYEQYF
TRBV5-1	TRBJ2-1	many	.	TGCGCCAGCAGCTTGGCTCCCAGCGACTCCTACAATGAGCAGTTCTTC	CASSLAPSDSYNEQFF
TRBV12-3/TRBV12-4	TRBJ1-5	many	.	TGTGCCAGCAGTCCCCGTGGGAATCAGCCCCAGCATTTT	CASSPRGNQPQHF
TRBV12-3/TRBV12-4	TRBJ2-2	many	TRBD2	TGTGCCAGCGATAACAACCCCCCCAGCGGGAGGTGGACCGGGGAGCTGTTTTTT	CASDNNPPSGRWTGELFF
TRBV7-3	TRBJ1-1	.	.	TGTGCCAGCAGCGAAGGGCGGGGGAACACTGAAGCTTTCTTT	CASSEGRGNTEAFF
TRBV6-2/TRBV6-3	TRBJ2-6	many	TRBD2	TGTGCCAGCAGGGGACTAGCTCACTCTGGGGCCAACGTCCTGACTTTC	CASRGLAHSGANVLTF